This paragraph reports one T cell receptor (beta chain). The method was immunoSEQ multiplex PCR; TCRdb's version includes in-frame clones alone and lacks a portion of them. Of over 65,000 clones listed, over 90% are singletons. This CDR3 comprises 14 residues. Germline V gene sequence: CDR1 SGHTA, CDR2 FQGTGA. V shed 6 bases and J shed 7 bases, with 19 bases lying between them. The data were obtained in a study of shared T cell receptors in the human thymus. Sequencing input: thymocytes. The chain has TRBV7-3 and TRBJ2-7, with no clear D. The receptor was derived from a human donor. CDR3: CASSSTGLKSEQYF. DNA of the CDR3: TGTGCCAGCAGTTCGACCGGGCTAAAATCAGAGCAGTACTTC.